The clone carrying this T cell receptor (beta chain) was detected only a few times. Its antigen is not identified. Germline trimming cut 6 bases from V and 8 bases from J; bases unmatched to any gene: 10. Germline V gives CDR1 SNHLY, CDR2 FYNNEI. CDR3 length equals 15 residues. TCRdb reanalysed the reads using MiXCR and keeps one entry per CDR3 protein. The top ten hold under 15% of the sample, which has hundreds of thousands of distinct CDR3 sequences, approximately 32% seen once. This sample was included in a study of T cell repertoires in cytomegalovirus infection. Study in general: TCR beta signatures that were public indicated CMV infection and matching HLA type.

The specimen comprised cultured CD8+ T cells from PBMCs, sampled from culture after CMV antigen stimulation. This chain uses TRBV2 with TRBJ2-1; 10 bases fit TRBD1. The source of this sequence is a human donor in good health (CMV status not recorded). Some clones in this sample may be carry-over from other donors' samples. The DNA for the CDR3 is TGTGCCAGCAGCGCCGGGACAGGGGTGCGCGATGAGCAGTTCTTC. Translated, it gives CASSAGTGVRDEQFF.